A single TCR beta chain is shown here with its context. Its antigen is not identified. This sample is part of a study of blood T cell dynamics during melanoma immunotherapy. Points from the study as a whole: It remained unknown if the driving T cell clones were melanoma-specific.

Sequencing was performed with immunoSEQ multiplex PCR; in TCRdb, only in-frame clones are kept and a portion is missing. The sample yields about 28,000 clones, approximately 88% seen once. Time point here: week 3, after first cycle of checkpoint inhibitor. The length of the CDR3 is 12 residues. Germline assignment: CDR1 MNHEY and CDR2 SMNVEV (reference sequence). V lost 6 bases to trimming and J lost 8 bases, with 13 bases between them. V and J are TRBV27 and TRBJ1-2; D is unclear. The receptor was isolated from a human donor with melanoma. The input for sequencing was blood, taken from a patient treated with checkpoint blockade. In DNA, the CDR3 is TGTGCCAGCAGCCCCTCGGGAGTCGGCTACACCTTC. Translation gives CASSPSGVGYTF.